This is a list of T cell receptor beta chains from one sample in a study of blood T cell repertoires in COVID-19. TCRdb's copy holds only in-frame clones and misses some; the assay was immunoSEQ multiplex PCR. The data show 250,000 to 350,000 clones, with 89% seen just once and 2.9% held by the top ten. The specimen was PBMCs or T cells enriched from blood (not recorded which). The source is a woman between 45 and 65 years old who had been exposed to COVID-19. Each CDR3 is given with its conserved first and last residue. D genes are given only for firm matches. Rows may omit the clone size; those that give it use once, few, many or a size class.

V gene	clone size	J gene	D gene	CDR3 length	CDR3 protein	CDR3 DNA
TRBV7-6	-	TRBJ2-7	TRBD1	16	CASSFSPGQGAYEQYF	TGTGCCAGCAGCTTTTCCCCTGGACAGGGGGCTTACGAGCAGTACTTC
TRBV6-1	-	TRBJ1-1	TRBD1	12	CASSEGQGSAFF	TGTGCCAGCAGTGAAGGACAGGGTTCAGCTTTCTTT
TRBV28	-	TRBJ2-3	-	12	CASRIRADTQYF	TGTGCCAGCAGGATACGGGCAGATACGCAGTATTTT
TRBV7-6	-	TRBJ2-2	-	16	CASSATTALRTGELFF	TGTGCCAGCAGCGCCACAACTGCCCTGAGGACCGGGGAGCTGTTTTTT
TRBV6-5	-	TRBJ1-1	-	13	CASSYSFAVGAFF	TGTGCCAGCAGTTACTCGTTCGCAGTCGGGGCTTTCTTT
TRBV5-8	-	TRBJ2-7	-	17	CASPTRPGAQLLDEQYF	TGTGCCAGCCCCACACGCCCAGGGGCCCAGCTCCTTGACGAGCAGTACTTC
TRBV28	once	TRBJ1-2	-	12	CASSFPNYGYTF	TGTGCCAGCAGTTTCCCGAACTATGGCTACACCTTC
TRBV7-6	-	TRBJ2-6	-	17	CASSLEPENSGANVLTF	TGTGCCAGCAGCTTAGAGCCCGAGAACTCTGGGGCCAACGTCCTGACTTTC
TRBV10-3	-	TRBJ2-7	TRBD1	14	CAISGTGVTYEQYF	TGTGCCATCAGCGGGACAGGAGTGACCTACGAGCAGTACTTC
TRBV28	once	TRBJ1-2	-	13	CASMAGREAGYTF	TGTGCCAGCATGGCAGGGCGGGAAGCTGGCTACACCTTC
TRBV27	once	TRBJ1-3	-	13	CASSFRSGNTIYF	TGTGCCAGCAGTTTCAGATCTGGAAACACCATATATTTT
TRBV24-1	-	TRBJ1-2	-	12	CATSEGNYGYTF	TGTGCCACCAGTGAGGGCAACTATGGCTACACCTTC
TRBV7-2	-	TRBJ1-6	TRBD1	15	CASSLAGQGSSPLHF	TGTGCCAGCAGCTTAGCGGGACAGGGTTCTTCACCCCTCCACTTT
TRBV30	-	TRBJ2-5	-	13	CAWSVGAGETQYF	TGTGCCTGGAGTGTAGGGGCCGGGGAGACCCAGTACTTC
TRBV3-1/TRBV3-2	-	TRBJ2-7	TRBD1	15	CASSLQYRGPYEQYF	TGTGCCAGCAGCCTCCAATACAGGGGGCCCTACGAGCAGTACTTC
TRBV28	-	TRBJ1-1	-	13	CASSLTANTEAFF	TGTGCCAGCAGTCTTACAGCCAACACTGAAGCTTTCTTT
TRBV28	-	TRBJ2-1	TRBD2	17	CASSSPVIAGSGNEQFF	TGTGCCAGCAGTTCGCCTGTGATAGCGGGGTCCGGTAATGAGCAGTTCTTC
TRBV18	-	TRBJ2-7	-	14	CASSSGQSSYEQYF	TGTGCCAGCTCCTCTGGGCAGAGCTCCTACGAGCAGTACTTC
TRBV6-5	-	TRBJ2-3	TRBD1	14	CASESEQGFDTQYF	TGTGCCAGCGAGTCGGAACAGGGGTTTGATACGCAGTATTTT
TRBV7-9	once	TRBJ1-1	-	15	CASSLVGGEDTEAFF	TGTGCCAGCAGCTTAGTCGGGGGGGAGGACACTGAAGCTTTCTTT
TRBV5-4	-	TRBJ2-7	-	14	CASSRDSSSYEQYF	TGTGCCAGCAGCCGAGATAGTAGCTCCTACGAGCAGTACTTC
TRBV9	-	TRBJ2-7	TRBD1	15	CASSPTRDRRYEQYF	TGTGCCAGCAGCCCAACTAGGGACAGGCGTTACGAGCAGTACTTC
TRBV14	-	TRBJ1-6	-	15	CASSRGGGVNSPLHF	TGTGCCAGCAGCCGAGGGGGGGGCGTTAATTCACCCCTCCACTTT
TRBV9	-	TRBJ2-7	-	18	CASSAGRLRGQSSYEQYF	TGTGCCAGCAGCGCAGGGAGGCTAAGGGGACAGAGCTCCTACGAGCAGTACTTC
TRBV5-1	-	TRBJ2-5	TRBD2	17	CASSRTSGELIQETQYF	TGCGCCAGCAGCCGGACTAGCGGAGAACTGATCCAAGAGACCCAGTACTTC
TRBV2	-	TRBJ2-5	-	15	CASSETGIRQETQYF	TGTGCCAGCAGCGAAACAGGGATCCGACAAGAGACCCAGTACTTC
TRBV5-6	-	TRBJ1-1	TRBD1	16	CASSESRDREGTEAFF	TGTGCCAGCAGCGAAAGTCGGGACAGGGAGGGCACTGAAGCTTTCTTT
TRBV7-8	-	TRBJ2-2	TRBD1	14	CASSHRQGDRELFF	TGTGCCAGCAGCCACCGACAGGGGGATAGGGAGCTGTTTTTT
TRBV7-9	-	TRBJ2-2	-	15	CASSFPALITGELFF	TGTGCCAGCAGCTTCCCCGCCCTAATCACCGGGGAGCTGTTTTTT
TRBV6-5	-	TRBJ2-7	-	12	CASRGQGYEQYF	TGTGCCAGCAGAGGCCAGGGGTACGAGCAGTACTTC
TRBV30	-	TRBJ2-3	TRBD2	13	CAWSSGGTDTQYF	TGTGCCTGGAGTAGCGGGGGGACAGATACGCAGTATTTT
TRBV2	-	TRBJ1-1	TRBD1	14	CASHRDSPNTEAFF	TGTGCCAGCCACCGGGACAGCCCGAACACTGAAGCTTTCTTT
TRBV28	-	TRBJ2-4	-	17	CASRPQTGPLAKNIQYF	TGTGCCAGCAGACCCCAGACAGGCCCCCTAGCCAAAAACATTCAGTACTTC
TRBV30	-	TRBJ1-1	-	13	CAWSVRANTEAFF	TGTGCCTGGAGTGTAAGAGCGAACACTGAAGCTTTCTTT
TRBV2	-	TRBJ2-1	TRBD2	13	CASKVSAAGEQFF	TGTGCCAGCAAGGTCTCGGCAGCGGGGGAGCAGTTCTTC
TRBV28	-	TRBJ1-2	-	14	CASGSTGKWSGYTF	TGTGCCAGCGGCTCGACCGGCAAATGGAGTGGCTACACCTTC
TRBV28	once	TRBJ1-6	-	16	CASSLVWQGYNSPLHF	TGTGCCAGCAGTTTAGTGTGGCAGGGTTATAATTCACCCCTCCACTTT
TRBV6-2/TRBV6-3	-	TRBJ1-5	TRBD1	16	CASSYGRQGGHQPQHF	TGTGCCAGCAGTTATGGGCGACAGGGCGGACATCAGCCCCAGCATTTT
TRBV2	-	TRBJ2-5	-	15	CASSERGGRQETQYF	TGTGCCAGCAGTGAACGGGGAGGACGGCAAGAGACCCAGTACTTC
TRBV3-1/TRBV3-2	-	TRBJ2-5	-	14	CASSPGQPQETQYF	TGTGCCAGCAGCCCCGGACAGCCACAAGAGACCCAGTACTTC
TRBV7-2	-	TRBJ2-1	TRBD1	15	CASSLQGAGINEQFF	TGTGCCAGCAGCTTACAGGGGGCCGGTATAAATGAGCAGTTCTTC
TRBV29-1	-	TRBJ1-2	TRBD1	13	CSVLDRGSYGYTF	TGCAGCGTTCTGGACAGGGGGTCGTATGGCTACACCTTC
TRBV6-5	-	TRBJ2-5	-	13	CASSQSREETQYF	TGTGCCAGCAGTCAAAGCAGGGAAGAGACCCAGTACTTC
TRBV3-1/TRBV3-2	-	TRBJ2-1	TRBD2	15	CASSQFSGVQTEQFF	TGTGCCAGCAGCCAATTTAGCGGGGTACAGACAGAGCAGTTCTTC
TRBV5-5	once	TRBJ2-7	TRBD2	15	CASSATSGGGYEQYF	TGTGCCAGCAGTGCGACTAGCGGGGGCGGTTACGAGCAGTACTTC